Given below is one T cell receptor beta chain in context. Original processing notes: The authors estimated nucleated cell counts from reference gene primer amplification. Clones were read by immunoSEQ multiplex PCR, and TCRdb kept only the in-frame ones, dropping some. D and trimming were read from the DNA, whereas the V and J calls and clone size are those reported in that table. Of about 260,000 clones listed, 75% to 90% are singletons. The sample is drawn from a study of blood T cell repertoires in COVID-19. The wider study: Researchers got acute and convalescent COVID-19 samples from the United States, Italy and Spain. Nucleic acid was either cDNA or gDNA, and it came from T cells, B-cell-depleted T cells, or PBMCs.

Trimming cost V 0 bases and J 5 bases; bases outside gene matches: 8. CDR3 length: 16 amino acids. Germline V gives CDR1 MRHNA, CDR2 SNTAGT. The TCR originated in a man aged 60 to 75 who had recovered from COVID-19. Specimen: peripheral blood. The rearrangement joins TRBV6-4 to TRBJ2-3; 7 bases match TRBD2. The CDR3 sequence is CASSDSESGAVDTQYF. The CDR3 bases are TGTGCCAGCAGTGACTCGGAAAGCGGGGCCGTAGATACGCAGTATTTT.